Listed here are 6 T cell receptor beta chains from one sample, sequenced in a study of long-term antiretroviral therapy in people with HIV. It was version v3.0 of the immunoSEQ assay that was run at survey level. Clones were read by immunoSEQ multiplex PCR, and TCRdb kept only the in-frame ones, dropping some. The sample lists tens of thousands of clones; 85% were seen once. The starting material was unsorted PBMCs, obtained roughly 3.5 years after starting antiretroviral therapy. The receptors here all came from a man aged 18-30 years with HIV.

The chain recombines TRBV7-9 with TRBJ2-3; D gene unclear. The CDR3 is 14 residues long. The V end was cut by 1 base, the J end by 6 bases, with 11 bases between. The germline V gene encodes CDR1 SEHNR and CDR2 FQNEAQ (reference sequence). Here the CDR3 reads CASSLVGSRDTQYF. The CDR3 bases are TGTGCCAGCAGCTTAGTCGGGTCTCGGGATACGCAGTATTTT.

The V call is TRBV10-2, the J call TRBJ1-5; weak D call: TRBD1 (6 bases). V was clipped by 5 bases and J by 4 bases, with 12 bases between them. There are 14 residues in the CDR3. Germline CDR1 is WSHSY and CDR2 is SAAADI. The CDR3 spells CASSPGAGNQPQHF. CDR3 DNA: TGCGCCAGCAGTCCGGGGGCGGGGAATCAGCCCCAGCATTTT.

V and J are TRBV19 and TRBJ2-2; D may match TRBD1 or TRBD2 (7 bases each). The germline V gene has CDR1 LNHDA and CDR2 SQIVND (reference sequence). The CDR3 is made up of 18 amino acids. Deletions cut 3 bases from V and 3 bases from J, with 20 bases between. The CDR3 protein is CASSIGGGGYWDTGELFF. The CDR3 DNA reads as TGTGCCAGTAGTATTGGGGGAGGGGGCTATTGGGACACCGGGGAGCTGTTTTTT.

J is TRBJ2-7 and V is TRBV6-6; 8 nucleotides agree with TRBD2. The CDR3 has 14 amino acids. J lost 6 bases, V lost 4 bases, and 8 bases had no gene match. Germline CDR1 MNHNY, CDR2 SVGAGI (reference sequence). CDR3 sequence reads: CASSSRGGESEQYF. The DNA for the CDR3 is TGTGCCAGCAGTTCCCGGGGGGGGGAGAGCGAGCAGTACTTC.

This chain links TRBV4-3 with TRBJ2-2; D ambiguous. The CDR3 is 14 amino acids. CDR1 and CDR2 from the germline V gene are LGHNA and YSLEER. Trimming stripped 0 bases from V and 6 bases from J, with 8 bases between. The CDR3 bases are TGCGCCAGCAGCCAAGATCCCTTACCCGGGGAGCTGTTTTTT. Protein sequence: CASSQDPLPGELFF.

The DNA for the CDR3 is TGTGCCAGCAGCGTAGGACATCAGAACACTGAAGCTTTCTTT. Encoded protein: CASSVGHQNTEAFF. The chain links TRBV9 to TRBJ1-1; D is ambiguous. CDR3 size: 14 residues. Germline V lookup: CDR1 SGDLS, CDR2 YYNGEE. The V end lost 0 bases, the J end lost 1 base, and 7 bases lay between the germline ends.